This TCR beta chain came from a study of CD8 T cells in ankylosing spondylitis. Study-level findings and limits: There were earlier reports of some motif variants in reactive arthritis synovial fluid and blood.

TCRdb analysed the 5' RACE reads with MiXCR anew, one entry per CDR3 protein. In the table there are 250,000 to 400,000 distinct CDR3 sequences, under 14% of which are singletons. This clonotype showed up just a few times. Its target is not known. This sequence was found in a female donor with ankylosing spondylitis or in good health (not recorded which). Sequenced material: blood, either unsorted or a sorted T cell fraction (not recorded which).

The CDR3 protein is CSVGSGGFEQYF. DNA of the CDR3: TGCAGCGTTGGGTCAGGGGGGTTTGAGCAGTACTTC. The rearrangement uses TRBV29-1 and TRBJ2-7; D possibly corresponds to TRBD1 (7 bases). V was clipped by 4 bases and J by 7 bases, with 14 bases between them. The germline V gene has CDR1 SQVTM and CDR2 ANQGSEA. The length of the CDR3 is 12 residues.